The present T cell receptor beta chain was sequenced within a study of shared clonotypes between healthy human individuals. Study-wide points: Shared clonotypes: approximately 5.3% naive CD4, around 4% naive CD8, less than 2.5% memory CD4, over 0.3% memory CD8. Collection of samples was limited to blood; tissue repertoires likely differ. Read depth was anticipated to influence clonotype sharing among donors.

Of note for this clone: The antigen is unknown.

Naive CD8 cells were CD45RO-negative, positively selected for CCR7, excluding terminally differentiated effector memory CD45RA+ cells. Produced via immunoSEQ multiplex PCR; TCRdb's table is partial and in-frame only. This table holds roughly 650,000 clones, approximately 96% found once. Sequencing was carried out using naive CD8+ T cells sorted from blood. This receptor was taken from a woman in her 30s in good health.

CDR3: CASSVEEGITNTEAFF. CDR3 in DNA: TGTGCCAGCAGCGTAGAGGAGGGGATCACGAACACTGAAGCTTTCTTT. The chain has TRBV9 and TRBJ1-1; D is perhaps TRBD1 (5 bases). Germline CDR1 reads SGDLS; CDR2 reads YYNGEE. The CDR3 runs to 16 residues. Trimming shortened V by 0 bases and J by 1 base, and 13 bases separated the two germline ends. Combining the CDR3 with reference TRBV9 and TRBJ1-1 gives the whole variable domain DSGVTQTPKHLITATGQRVTLRCSPRSGDLSVYWYQQSLDQGLQFLIQYYNGEERAKGNILERFSAQQFPDLHSELNLSSLELGDSALYFCASSVEEGITNTEAFFGQGTRLTVV.